This T cell receptor beta chain was obtained from a study of blood T cell repertoires in COVID-19. Profiling relied on immunoSEQ multiplex PCR, and the TCRdb table lists in-frame clones only, not all of them. Here the sample spans roughly 190,000 clones, about 85% being singletons. This CDR3 has 19 amino acids. The germline V gene has CDR1 LGHDT and CDR2 YNNKEL (reference sequence). The junction had 15 bases not matched to a gene; V was cut back by 0 bases and J by 6 bases. Sequencing used peripheral blood. The sequence derives from an elderly woman in a cohort sampled during active or convalescent COVID-19. The chain uses TRBV3-1 (or the pseudogene TRBV3-2) and TRBJ1-2, with TRBD1 matching 11 bases. The CDR3 loop reads CASSQDSGQGALSSDGYTF. CDR3 in DNA: TGTGCCAGCAGCCAAGATTCCGGACAGGGGGCCTTGTCTTCTGATGGCTACACCTTC.